These T cell receptor beta chains were read from a single sample in a study of blood T cell repertoires in COVID-19. The assay was immunoSEQ multiplex PCR, and TCRdb's table has in-frame clones only and misses some. The sample lists over 85,000 clones, under 95% occurring once. The sequencing sample was made of peripheral blood. The receptors stem from a human donor with active COVID-19. The donor label of this sample is uncertain. The CDR3 runs from the conserved cysteine through the conserved F or W. The D gene is left open where the match is weak. Clone size is shown for a subset of rows, as once, few, many or a class of expanded clone.

J gene | V gene | clone size | D gene | CDR3 DNA | CDR3 protein
TRBJ2-2 | TRBV9 | NA | NA | TGTGCCAGCAGCGCTCTAGCGTTGAACACCGGGGAGCTGTTTTTT | CASSALALNTGELFF
TRBJ1-1 | TRBV29-1 | NA | NA | TGCAGCGATGGGGGCCTGAACACTGAAGCTTTCTTT | CSDGGLNTEAFF
TRBJ2-7 | TRBV19 | NA | TRBD1 | TGTGCCAGTAGAGCTTTGACAGGGGGAACATACGAGCAGTACTTC | CASRALTGGTYEQYF
TRBJ1-3 | TRBV9 | NA | TRBD1 | TGTGCCAGCAGCGCGGGACAGGAGTACACCATATATTTT | CASSAGQEYTIYF
TRBJ2-7 | TRBV21-1 | NA | NA | TGTGCCAGCAGCAAAGACGGAGCAGTCTCCTACGAGCAGTACTTC | CASSKDGAVSYEQYF
TRBJ1-1 | TRBV27 | NA | TRBD1 | TGTGCCAGCAGTCCCGGGACAGTGAACACTGAAGCTTTCTTT | CASSPGTVNTEAFF
TRBJ2-1 | TRBV9 | NA | TRBD2 | TGTGCCAGCAGCGTAACCAGTACCGGGGGGTTCTCCTACAATGAGCAGTTCTTC | CASSVTSTGGFSYNEQFF
TRBJ2-1 | TRBV5-6 | NA | TRBD2 | TGTGCCAGCAGCCTGGGACTAGCGGGGGTCAATGAGCAGTTCTTC | CASSLGLAGVNEQFF
TRBJ2-2 | TRBV7-9 | many | NA | TGTGCCAGCACTCCGACTGTGAACACCGGGGAGCTGTTTTTT | CASTPTVNTGELFF
TRBJ2-1 | TRBV7-9 | NA | TRBD1 | TGTGCCAGCAGCTTAGGGTACAGGGGTAATGAGCAGTTCTTC | CASSLGYRGNEQFF
TRBJ2-7 | TRBV7-6 | NA | TRBD2 | TGTGCCAGCAGCCCCTTCCCTCGCGGGGGGGACCGCTACGAGCAGTACTTC | CASSPFPRGGDRYEQYF
TRBJ1-2 | TRBV19 | NA | TRBD1 | TGTGCCAGTAGTACGCTCCGGGACAGAGGGGGCTACACCTTC | CASSTLRDRGGYTF
TRBJ1-6 | TRBV6-1 | NA | TRBD1 | TGTGCCAGCAGTGCGCCGGGTTGGGGGTCCGGGACAGGGAATTCACCCCTCCACTTT | CASSAPGWGSGTGNSPLHF
TRBJ2-2 | TRBV19 | NA | NA | TGTGCCAGTAGTCTCCGAGACAGCCCCGAAGAGCTGTTTTTT | CASSLRDSPEELFF
TRBJ2-1 | TRBV6-5 | NA | NA | TGTGCCAGCAGTTACTCATCCGGAGCGGCCTACAATGAGCAGTTCTTC | CASSYSSGAAYNEQFF
TRBJ2-1 | TRBV6-4 | NA | TRBD2 | TGTGCCAGCAGAGGACTAGCGGGGGGGCGCCATGAGCAGTTCTTC | CASRGLAGGRHEQFF